A single sample is the source of the 26 T cell receptor beta chains below, sequenced in a study of blood T cell repertoires in COVID-19. Method: immunoSEQ multiplex PCR; TCRdb's copy keeps in-frame clones and lacks some. The sample lists over 85,000 clones; roughly 87% were seen once. Specimen: peripheral blood. These receptors all come from a man aged 70 or older with acute or convalescent COVID-19.

The rearrangement uses TRBV19 and TRBJ1-2; tentatively, D is TRBD1 (6 bases). Germline-derived CDR1 and CDR2 are LNHDA and SQIVND (reference sequence). The CDR3 loop spans 13 amino acids. The ends were cut back, 8 bases at V and 4 bases at J, with 14 bases in the middle. CDR3: CASGGSAPYGYTF. CDR3 DNA sequence: TGTGCCAGTGGGGGCAGCGCTCCCTATGGCTACACCTTC.

There are a few counts of this clone. J is TRBJ2-3 and V is TRBV6-5; 7 bases agree with TRBD1. Trimming cost V 7 bases and J 15 bases; bases outside gene matches: 16. This CDR3 is built from 13 residues. The germline CDR1 and CDR2 sequences are MNHEY and SVGAGI. CDR3 sequence (DNA): TGTGCCAGCACCGAAACCCTGCAGGGGGTGCCCTATTTT. Translated, it gives CASTETLQGVPYF.

This clone was found a few times. The V and J genes are TRBV10-3 and TRBJ1-3; D remains ambiguous. This CDR3 has 13 amino acids. The V end was cut by 6 bases, the J end by 1 base, with 7 bases between. Germline V gene data show CDR1 as ENHRY and CDR2 as SYGVKD. The CDR3 loop reads CAIRGASGNTIYF. The DNA of the CDR3 is TGTGCCATCAGAGGAGCGTCTGGAAACACCATATATTTT.

The J gene is TRBJ1-2, the V gene TRBV12-3 or TRBV12-4, with TRBD1 matching 10 bases. The V and J ends lost 7 bases and 7 bases, in that order; junction bases with no gene match: 3. This CDR3 has 12 amino acids. The CDR3 loop is CASTRTGGGYTF. DNA of the CDR3: TGTGCCAGCACTCGGACAGGGGGTGGCTACACCTTC.

The genes are TRBV28 and TRBJ2-1; D might be TRBD2 (6 bases). Germline lookup yields CDR1 MDHEN and CDR2 SYDVKM. With 10 bases removed from V and 4 bases from J, the gap between germline ends came to 17 bases. This CDR3 contains 14 residues. Here the CDR3 reads CATTWFGGYNEQFF. In DNA, the CDR3 is TGTGCCACCACCTGGTTCGGGGGTTACAATGAGCAGTTCTTC.

The gene calls are TRBV9 and TRBJ2-1; unclear D gene. CDR3 length: 13 residues. Germline assignment: CDR1 SGDLS and CDR2 YYNGEE. The ends were cut back, 3 bases at V and 0 bases at J, with 4 bases in the middle. The CDR3 reads CASSASSYNEQFF. The CDR3, as DNA: TGTGCCAGCAGCGCTAGCTCCTACAATGAGCAGTTCTTC. The variable domain in full, completed from reference TRBV9 and TRBJ2-1, reads DSGVTQTPKHLITATGQRVTLRCSPRSGDLSVYWYQQSLDQGLQFLIQYYNGEERAKGNILERFSAQQFPDLHSELNLSSLELGDSALYFCASSASSYNEQFFGPGTRLTVL.

V is TRBV21-1 and J is TRBJ2-7; the table assigns TRBD1, which was not confirmed against the DNA. TRBV21-1 is marked as a pseudogene. The length of the CDR3 is 15 residues. The CDR3 nucleotides read TGTGCCAGCAGCGAAAGACAGGGGAGCTCCTACGAGCAGTACGTC. This sequence encodes CASSERQGSSYEQYV.

The chain is built from TRBV2 and TRBJ1-2; 8 bases are a match to TRBD1. Germline lookup yields CDR1 SNHLY and CDR2 FYNNEI. Trimming took 4 bases from V and 5 from J; bases not matched to a gene: 3. The CDR3 spans 13 residues. The CDR3 here is CASSVDREYGYTF. In DNA form, the CDR3 reads TGTGCCAGCAGTGTGGACAGGGAATATGGCTACACCTTC.

This clone was found once. In nucleotides, the CDR3 is TGTGCCAGCTCACCGGACATCTCGGGCACTGAAGCTTTCTTT. It specifies CASSPDISGTEAFF. The V gene is TRBV18, the J gene TRBJ1-1, with D maybe TRBD1 (5 bases). Between the trimmed V and J ends, which lost 3 bases and 4 bases, there was a span of 12 bases. Per the germline V gene, CDR1 is KGHSH and CDR2 is LQKENI. The CDR3 has 14 amino acids.

The CDR3 loop is CASSLAPGGESEKLFF. DNA for the CDR3: TGCGCCAGCAGCTTGGCCCCCGGAGGGGAGAGCGAAAAACTGTTTTTT. The chain has TRBV5-1 and TRBJ1-4; a possible D gene is TRBD1 (5 bases). Germline lookup yields CDR1 SGHRS and CDR2 YFSETQ. The CDR3 totals 16 residues. Trimming pared 0 bases from V and 8 bases from J, leaving 17 bases between.

The V and J genes are TRBV3-1 (or the pseudogene TRBV3-2) and TRBJ2-5, with 10 positions matching TRBD2. This CDR3 comprises 15 residues. Unmatched junction bases numbered 6, after V lost 1 base and J lost 7 bases. Germline loops: CDR1 LGHDT, CDR2 YNNKEL (reference sequence). The CDR3 loop is CASSQGLAGVVTQYF. In DNA, the CDR3 is TGTGCCAGCAGCCAAGGCCTAGCGGGGGTTGTGACCCAGTACTTC.

This clone was observed a handful of times. The chain recombines TRBV19 with TRBJ2-1; 10 nucleotides agree with TRBD1. Trimming cost V 6 bases and J 8 bases; bases outside gene matches: 4. The CDR3 loop spans 13 amino acids. Germline CDR1 and CDR2: LNHDA and SQIVND (reference sequence). The CDR3 DNA is TGTGCCAGTAGCGGGACAGGGGACGATGAGCAGTTCTTC. This sequence encodes CASSGTGDDEQFF.

The chain has TRBV15 and TRBJ2-3, with D possibly TRBD1 on 6 matching bases. The V end lost 4 bases, the J end lost 2 bases, and 10 bases lay between the germline ends. Germline loops: CDR1 LNHNV, CDR2 YYDKDF (reference sequence). CDR3 length: 14 residues. CDR3 residues: CATSKDRITDTQYF. The DNA for the CDR3 is TGTGCCACCAGCAAGGACAGAATCACAGATACGCAGTATTTT. The full variable domain, rest sourced from reference TRBV15 and TRBJ2-3, is DAMVIQNPRYQVTQFGKPVTLSCSQTLNHNVMYWYQQKSSQAPKLLFHYYDKDFNNEADTPDNFQSRRPNTSFCFLDIRSPGLGDTAMYLCATSKDRITDTQYFGPGTRLTVL.

The chain recombines TRBV7-2 with TRBJ1-5; D unclear. This CDR3 is built from 13 residues. Germline CDR1 is SGHTA and CDR2 is FQGNSA. V was shortened by 7 bases and J by 5 bases, with 12 bases between the two germline ends. The CDR3 loop reads CASTSQEHQPQHF. DNA of the CDR3: TGTGCCAGCACCTCCCAGGAACATCAGCCCCAGCATTTT.

This chain links TRBV28 with TRBJ1-1; 9 bases line up with TRBD1. This CDR3 region has 16 residues. Trimming at V came to 3 bases and at J to 4 bases, leaving 9 bases not matched to a gene. The germline V gene has CDR1 MDHEN and CDR2 SYDVKM. This CDR3 reads CASSLLTGGEGTEAFF. The CDR3 nucleotides read TGTGCCAGCAGTTTGCTGACAGGGGGTGAAGGCACTGAAGCTTTCTTT.

The CDR3 DNA reads as TGTGCCACCAGCAGCGTAGGGGGGGACTACGATTATGGCTACACCTTC. Its translation is CATSSVGGDYDYGYTF. The chain combines TRBV15 with TRBJ1-2; D perhaps matches TRBD1 (6 bases). Germline V gene lookup returns CDR1 LNHNV and CDR2 YYDKDF (reference sequence). Trimming left V 3 bases short and J 5 bases short, with 19 bases between. This CDR3 comprises 16 residues. Using reference TRBV15 and TRBJ1-2 for the parts outside the CDR3, the full variable domain is DAMVIQNPRYQVTQFGKPVTLSCSQTLNHNVMYWYQQKSSQAPKLLFHYYDKDFNNEADTPDNFQSRRPNTSFCFLDIRSPGLGDTAMYLCATSSVGGDYDYGYTFGSGTRLTVV.

The chain combines TRBV27 with TRBJ1-1; a weak D match, TRBD1 (6 bases). V shed 3 bases and J shed 11 bases, with 16 bases lying between them. Germline V gene lookup returns CDR1 MNHEY and CDR2 SMNVEV (reference sequence). CDR3 length: 13 amino acids. Here the CDR3 reads CASSFKGGGRAFF. In DNA form, the CDR3 reads TGTGCCAGCAGTTTCAAAGGGGGAGGGAGGGCTTTCTTT.

V and J are TRBV2 and TRBJ2-3; 7 bases line up with TRBD1. CDR1 and CDR2 from the germline V gene are SNHLY and FYNNEI. Germline trimming cut 4 bases from V and 4 bases from J; bases unmatched to any gene: 5. The CDR3 contains 14 residues. The CDR3 nucleotides are TGTGCCAGCAGTGTGGGTCAGGGGGCAGATACGCAGTATTTT. Translation: CASSVGQGADTQYF.

The genes are TRBV18 and TRBJ1-4; D gene ambiguous. V was pared by 5 bases and J by 3 bases, with 25 bases between. CDR1 is KGHSH, CDR2 LQKENI, per germline. The CDR3 has 19 residues. The CDR3 region is CASSSLVLPGGGANEKLFF. CDR3 nucleotide sequence: TGTGCCAGCTCATCGCTAGTCCTCCCCGGAGGTGGGGCTAATGAAAAACTGTTTTTT.

The rearrangement links TRBV7-8 to TRBJ2-5; 7 bases are shared with TRBD2. Germline V gene data show CDR1 as SGHVS and CDR2 as FQNEAQ. Trimming at V came to 2 bases and at J to 1 base, leaving 10 bases not matched to a gene. The CDR3 totals 17 residues. CDR3 nucleotide sequence: TGTGCCAGCAGCTTAAACGCGCTCCCGGGGGGCCAAGAGACCCAGTACTTC. Translated, it gives CASSLNALPGGQETQYF.

V is TRBV19 and J is TRBJ1-1; possibly TRBD1 for D (5 bases). Germline CDR1 reads LNHDA; CDR2 reads SQIVND (reference sequence). Trimming cost V 5 bases and J 1 base, with 8 bases left between them. There are 13 residues in the CDR3. CDR3 sequence reads: CASSETENTEAFF. In nucleotides, the CDR3 is TGTGCCAGTAGTGAGACAGAGAACACTGAAGCTTTCTTT.

This sequence joins TRBV18 and TRBJ1-1, with 7 bases lining up with TRBD1. This CDR3 region has 15 residues. Germline CDR1 is KGHSH and CDR2 is LQKENI. The junction had 4 bases not matched to a gene; V was cut back by 3 bases and J by 0 bases. DNA of the CDR3: TGTGCCAGCTCACCGGAGGGGGCTGTGAACACTGAAGCTTTCTTT. Translation gives CASSPEGAVNTEAFF.

The sample holds a few counts of this clone. V is TRBV7-8 and J is TRBJ1-5; D unclear. Germline V gene sequence: CDR1 SGHVS, CDR2 FQNEAQ. The V and J ends lost 4 bases and 6 bases respectively, with 10 bases between them. The CDR3 runs 13 residues. The CDR3 loop is CASSSSFGQPQHF. CDR3 nucleotide sequence: TGTGCCAGCAGCTCGAGTTTTGGTCAGCCCCAGCATTTT.

The genes are TRBV4-1 and TRBJ2-6; perhaps TRBD1 as D (6 bases). Per the germline V gene, CDR1 is MGHRA and CDR2 is YSYEKL. V lost 3 bases, J lost 0 bases, and 15 bases lay in between. The CDR3 runs 18 residues. Written as DNA, the CDR3 is TGCGCCAGCAGCCATCGTGGGGACACAGGCTCTGGGGCCAACGTCCTGACTTTC. It translates to CASSHRGDTGSGANVLTF.

The rearrangement uses TRBV24-1 and TRBJ1-2, with a possible D match to TRBD1 (5 bases). The CDR3 has 14 residues. Germline-derived CDR1 and CDR2 are KGHDR and SFDVKD. V gave up 4 bases and J gave up 3 bases, with 11 bases separating them. The CDR3 DNA reads TGTGCCACCAGTGACCTGGGGGGGGACTATGGCTACACCTTC. Translating it yields CATSDLGGDYGYTF.

The rearrangement joins TRBV6-5 to TRBJ1-6; tentatively, D is TRBD1 (5 bases). With 6 bases removed from V and 9 bases from J, the gap between germline ends came to 15 bases. The CDR3 totals 14 residues. The V gene's germline CDR1 is MNHEY and CDR2 SVGAGI. In DNA form, the CDR3 reads TGTGCCAGCAGGGGGCTGGGGGGAGGTTCACCCCTCCACTTT. Protein: CASRGLGGGSPLHF.